The 5 T cell receptor beta chains below come from one sample, sequenced in a study of long-term antiretroviral therapy in people with HIV. Investigators performed immunoSEQ version v3.0 at survey level. The method was immunoSEQ multiplex PCR; TCRdb's version includes in-frame clones alone and lacks a portion of them. The sample shows roughly 33,000 clones, about 97% of them seen only once. The specimen comprised unsorted PBMCs, sampled 6.9 years after starting antiretroviral therapy. The receptors derive from a man aged 25 to 40 with HIV.

The rearrangement joins TRBV15 to TRBJ1-2; D unclear. This CDR3 has 13 amino acids. Trimming took off 5 bases at V and 2 bases at J, with 9 bases between the two ends. CDR1 is LNHNV, CDR2 YYDKDF, per germline (reference sequence). The CDR3 is CATSGRKNYGYTF. DNA of the CDR3: TGTGCCACCAGCGGCAGGAAAAACTATGGCTACACCTTC.

The chain links TRBV10-3 to TRBJ2-7; 10 nucleotides agree with TRBD2. V trimming: 4 bases; J trimming: 2 bases; junction bases outside the gene matches: 5. The CDR3 is 15 residues long. Per the germline V gene, CDR1 is ENHRY and CDR2 is SYGVKD. The CDR3 nucleotides are TGTGCCATCAGTGGACGGACTAGCGGACCCTACGAGCAGTACTTC. It yields the protein CAISGRTSGPYEQYF.

V and J are TRBV5-4 and TRBJ2-7, with D maybe TRBD1 (5 bases). The V gene lost 1 base and the J gene lost 0 bases, with 11 bases spanning the gap. The CDR3 runs to 15 residues. CDR1 is SGHNT, CDR2 YYREEE, per germline (reference sequence). The CDR3 DNA reads TGTGCCAGCAGCTTGTGGGGCCCCCTCTCCTACGAGCAGTACTTC. It specifies CASSLWGPLSYEQYF.

This CDR3 reads CASSIGDAISGANVLTF. The CDR3 DNA follows: TGTGCCAGTAGTATTGGGGACGCAATCTCTGGGGCCAACGTCCTGACTTTC. The rearrangement uses TRBV19 and TRBJ2-6, with D perhaps given as TRBD1 or TRBD2 (5 bases each). CDR3 length equals 17 residues. Trimming cost V 3 bases and J 0 bases, with 12 bases left between them. Germline-derived CDR1 and CDR2 are LNHDA and SQIVND (reference sequence).

The chain joins TRBV5-4 to TRBJ2-3; 10 nucleotides match TRBD2. J was trimmed by 1 base and V by 4 bases; bases with no gene match: 6. The CDR3 runs 16 residues. Germline lookup yields CDR1 SGHNT and CDR2 YYREEE (reference sequence). CDR3 sequence: CASSPNGLAGTDTQYF. The DNA of the CDR3 is TGTGCCAGCAGCCCGAACGGACTAGCGGGCACAGATACGCAGTATTTT.